This T cell receptor (beta chain) is drawn from a study of STAT5B mutations in CD4+ large granular lymphocyte leukemia. Overall study: Among healthy controls, a particular HLA allele went with more CDR3 'QG' motifs.

Trimming took 4 bases from V and 5 from J; bases not matched to a gene: 6. The CDR3 contains 15 residues. Germline CDR1 LNHDA, CDR2 SQIVND (reference sequence). Profiled with immunoSEQ multiplex PCR; TCRdb holds only in-frame clones, not every one. This table has around 33,000 clones, 88% appearing once. J is TRBJ2-5 and V is TRBV19; 11 bases match TRBD2. Sequenced input: CD4+ T cells from blood buffy coats. The origin of this receptor is a human donor in good health. As DNA, the CDR3 is TGTGCCAGTAGTAATAGCGGGGGGGTTCCGGAGACCCAGTACTTC. It translates to CASSNSGGVPETQYF.